Below are 14 T cell receptor beta chains sequenced from a single sample in a study of shared clonotypes between healthy human individuals. Sequencing was performed with immunoSEQ multiplex PCR; in TCRdb, only in-frame clones are kept and a portion is missing. The table has hundreds of thousands of clones, about 96% seen once; the top ten hold 0.06%. Sequences were obtained from naive CD4+ T cells sorted from blood. The subset denotes: CD45RA+ positively selected. The receptors come from a woman younger than 45 in good health.

The chain combines TRBV11-2 with TRBJ1-6, with TRBD1 as a possible D gene (6 bases). Trimming stripped 4 bases from V and 10 bases from J, with 14 bases between. From germline, CDR1 is SGHAT and CDR2 FQNNGV. The CDR3 covers 14 residues. Here the CDR3 reads CASSSGQMGSPLHF. CDR3 coding DNA: TGTGCCAGCAGCTCTGGACAGATGGGATCACCCCTCCACTTT.

The chain employs TRBV27 and TRBJ2-1, with D tentatively TRBD1 (5 bases). V was cut by 10 bases and J by 2 bases, with 12 bases left in between. The CDR3 extends over 13 amino acids. CDR1 and CDR2 (germline): MNHEY, SMNVEV (reference sequence). The CDR3 loop is CATQGGPYNEQFF. In nucleotides, the CDR3 is TGTGCCACGCAGGGTGGTCCCTACAATGAGCAGTTCTTC.

The chain carries TRBV27 and TRBJ2-5; D unclear. Germline V lookup: CDR1 MNHEY, CDR2 SMNVEV (reference sequence). Trimming stripped 5 bases from V and 1 base from J, with 14 bases between. The CDR3 is 15 amino acids. This chain's CDR3 is CASSRNPTAQETQYF. CDR3 nucleotide sequence: TGTGCCAGCAGTCGCAACCCAACGGCCCAAGAGACCCAGTACTTC.

The CDR3 spells CASEKDTYEQYF. CDR3 bases: TGTGCCAGCGAAAAAGACACCTACGAGCAGTACTTC. This sequence joins TRBV18 and TRBJ2-7; D is unresolved. Trimming removed 8 bases from V and 2 bases from J, with 10 bases in between. The germline CDR1 and CDR2 sequences are KGHSH and LQKENI. There are 12 residues in the CDR3.

About this clone: Distinct nucleotide sequences in the sample also encode this CDR3. V is TRBV9 and J is TRBJ2-1; TRBD1 is a possible D gene (7 bases). Germline CDR1 SGDLS, CDR2 YYNGEE. The CDR3 covers 15 residues. Trimming left V 0 bases short and J 3 bases short, with 10 bases between. The CDR3 loop is CASSVGQGGYNEQFF. In nucleotides, the CDR3 is TGTGCCAGCAGCGTAGGACAGGGAGGCTACAATGAGCAGTTCTTC.

The chain uses TRBV5-1 and TRBJ2-7; 8 bases align to TRBD1. CDR1 and CDR2 (germline): SGHRS, YFSETQ. V trimming: 0 bases; J trimming: 2 bases; junction bases outside the gene matches: 10. CDR3 length: 17 residues. CDR3 amino acids: CASSLGLSGTGPYEQYF. DNA of the CDR3: TGCGCCAGCAGCTTGGGCTTATCCGGGACAGGTCCCTACGAGCAGTACTTC.

The chain carries TRBV10-1 and TRBJ2-2; no clear D gene. CDR3 length equals 14 residues. Germline lookup yields CDR1 WNHNN and CDR2 SYGVQD (reference sequence). Between the trimmed V and J ends, which lost 9 bases and 2 bases, there was a span of 13 bases. The CDR3: CASGSWTNTGELFF. For the CDR3, the DNA is TGCGCCAGTGGCTCCTGGACCAACACCGGGGAGCTGTTTTTT.

CDR3 protein: CASSSQPTGELFF. As DNA, the CDR3 is TGTGCCAGCAGTTCACAGCCTACCGGGGAGCTGTTTTTT. The V call is TRBV27, the J call TRBJ2-2, with D unresolved. Between the trimmed V and J ends, which lost 4 bases and 5 bases, there was a span of 8 bases. Germline CDR1 and CDR2: MNHEY and SMNVEV (reference sequence). CDR3 size: 13 residues.

This clone was counted once. The J gene is TRBJ1-2, the V gene TRBV28; unclear D gene. From germline, CDR1 is MDHEN and CDR2 SYDVKM. Trimming cost V 5 bases and J 4 bases, with 8 bases left between them. This CDR3 is built from 12 residues. CDR3 DNA: TGTGCCAGCAGTCAAGACGTCTATGGCTACACCTTC. It translates to CASSQDVYGYTF.

This clone occurred once. The chain couples TRBV5-1 to TRBJ1-6, with no clear D. Germline V CDR1 and CDR2: SGHRS, YFSETQ. V was clipped by 4 bases and J by 10 bases, with 18 bases between them. The CDR3 extends over 15 amino acids. The CDR3 nucleotides are TGCGCCAGCAGCCCATGGACGGATTCTAGGTCACCCCTCCACTTT. Amino acids: CASSPWTDSRSPLHF.

Only one count was recorded for this clone. The chain employs TRBV19 and TRBJ2-1; D is uncertain. The CDR3 consists of 17 residues. From germline, CDR1 is LNHDA and CDR2 SQIVND (reference sequence). Trimming took 5 bases from V and 0 from J, leaving 17 bases between them. The CDR3 nucleotides read TGTGCCAGTAGTCCTCTGGGCTCTACGAGCTCCTACAATGAGCAGTTCTTC. Its protein product is CASSPLGSTSSYNEQFF.

The chain combines TRBV18 with TRBJ1-1; D gene ambiguous. This CDR3 spans 13 amino acids. Trimming removed 2 bases at V and 2 bases at J, with 6 bases between. CDR1 and CDR2 from the germline V gene are KGHSH and LQKENI. This chain's CDR3 is CASSPGPNTEAFF. The DNA for the CDR3 is TGTGCCAGCTCACCAGGCCCCAACACTGAAGCTTTCTTT.

The J gene is TRBJ1-5, the V gene TRBV5-1; the D is unclear. Trimming pared 0 bases from V and 6 bases from J, leaving 10 bases between. There are 14 residues in the CDR3. Germline V gene sequence: CDR1 SGHRS, CDR2 YFSETQ. CDR3 nucleotides: TGCGCCAGCAGCTTGGGAGATGGAGGTCAGCCCCAGCATTTT. Its translation: CASSLGDGGQPQHF.

In its sample, this clone was seen once. The chain employs TRBV29-1 and TRBJ2-1; D might be TRBD2 (5 bases). The CDR3 is made up of 13 amino acids. Germline V lookup: CDR1 SQVTM, CDR2 ANQGSEA. V was pared by 4 bases and J by 2 bases, with 9 bases between. The DNA of the CDR3 is TGCAGCGTTGCTCGGGGAACCTACAATGAGCAGTTCTTC. Its translation: CSVARGTYNEQFF.